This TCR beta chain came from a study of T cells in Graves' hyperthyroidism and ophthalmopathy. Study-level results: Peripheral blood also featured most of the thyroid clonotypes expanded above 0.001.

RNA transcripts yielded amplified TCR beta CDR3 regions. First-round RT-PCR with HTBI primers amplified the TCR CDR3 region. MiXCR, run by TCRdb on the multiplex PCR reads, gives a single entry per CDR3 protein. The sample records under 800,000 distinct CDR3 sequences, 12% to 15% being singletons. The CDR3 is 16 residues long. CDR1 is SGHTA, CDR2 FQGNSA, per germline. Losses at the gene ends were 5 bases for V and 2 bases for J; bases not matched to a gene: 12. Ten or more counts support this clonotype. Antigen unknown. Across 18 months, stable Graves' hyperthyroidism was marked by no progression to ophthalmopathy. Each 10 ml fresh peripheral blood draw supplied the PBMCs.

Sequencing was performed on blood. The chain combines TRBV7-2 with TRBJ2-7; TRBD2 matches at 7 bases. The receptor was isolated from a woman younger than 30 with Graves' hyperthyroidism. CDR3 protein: CASSPKWGGRAYEQYF. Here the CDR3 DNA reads TGTGCCAGCAGCCCCAAATGGGGCGGGAGAGCCTACGAGCAGTACTTC. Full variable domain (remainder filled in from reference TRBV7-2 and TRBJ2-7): GAGVSQSPSNKVTEKGKDVELRCDPISGHTALYWYRQSLGQGLEFLIYFQGNSAPDKSGLPSDRFSAERTGGSVSTLTIQRTQQEDSAVYLCASSPKWGGRAYEQYFGPGTRLTVT.